These T cell receptor beta chains were read from a single sample in a study of blood T cell repertoires in COVID-19. Libraries were prepared by immunoSEQ multiplex PCR; TCRdb keeps only in-frame clonotypes and omits some of them. The table has a few hundred thousand clones, 75% to 90% seen once. The sequencing input was peripheral blood. The receptors were gathered from a woman over 75 with COVID-19, enrolled during active disease. Both conserved end residues are part of each CDR3. D genes are given only for firm matches. Size tells how often a clone was seen (once, few, many) or the class of an expanded clone, and some rows leave it out.

d_gene	v_gene	j_gene	abundance	CDR3aa	CDR3nt
TRBD1	TRBV7-9	TRBJ1-4	NA	CASSPGDRREKLFF	TGTGCCAGCAGCCCGGGGGACAGGCGGGAAAAACTGTTTTTT
TRBD1	TRBV7-2	TRBJ2-1	NA	CASALQGDYNEQFF	TGTGCCAGCGCCCTCCAGGGGGATTACAATGAGCAGTTCTTC
TRBD1	TRBV10-3	TRBJ1-5	NA	CAISVGQGNQPQHF	TGTGCCATCAGTGTTGGACAGGGTAATCAGCCCCAGCATTTT
TRBD1	TRBV6-6	TRBJ1-1	NA	CASSYVPGQGSEAFF	TGTGCCAGCAGTTACGTCCCGGGACAGGGATCCGAAGCTTTCTTT
NA	TRBV11-3	TRBJ1-6	few	CASSSGGGSPLHF	TGTGCCAGCAGCTCCGGAGGAGGTTCACCCCTCCACTTT
NA	TRBV3-1/TRBV3-2	TRBJ1-3	NA	CASSQSLFAGNTIYF	TGTGCCAGCAGCCAATCCCTTTTCGCGGGAAACACCATATATTTT
NA	TRBV5-4	TRBJ2-1	once	CASSSRGGSYNEQFF	TGTGCCAGCAGCTCCAGAGGTGGGTCCTACAATGAGCAGTTCTTC
NA	TRBV2	TRBJ2-7	NA	CAHGSYYEQYF	TGTGCCCACGGGTCCTACTACGAGCAGTACTTC
TRBD1	TRBV28	TRBJ1-5	NA	CASSPGGARGGNNQPQHF	TGTGCCAGCAGTCCAGGGGGCGCGAGGGGCGGAAACAATCAGCCCCAGCATTTT
NA	TRBV7-3	TRBJ2-3	NA	CASSLSGRPADTQYF	TGTGCCAGCAGCTTAAGTGGGAGGCCGGCAGATACGCAGTATTTT
NA	TRBV4-3	TRBJ2-7	NA	CASSQSPPTGTWAEQYF	TGCGCCAGCAGCCAATCGCCTCCCACAGGGACATGGGCCGAGCAGTACTTC
TRBD2	TRBV28	TRBJ2-7	NA	CASIRGLSGIYEQYF	TGTGCCAGCATTCGGGGACTTAGCGGGATCTACGAGCAGTACTTC
TRBD2	TRBV6-5	TRBJ2-3	NA	CASRLAGRADTQYF	TGTGCCAGCAGACTAGCGGGACGCGCAGATACGCAGTATTTT
TRBD2	TRBV5-4	TRBJ2-7	NA	CASSRSLLTSGYSYEQYF	TGTGCCAGCAGCCGCAGCTTGTTAACTAGCGGATATTCCTACGAGCAGTACTTC
NA	TRBV7-9	TRBJ2-7	NA	CASTIQGYEQYF	TGTGCCAGCACCATTCAGGGCTACGAGCAGTACTTC
TRBD1	TRBV12-5	TRBJ2-2	NA	CASASDRGRPGELFF	TGTGCTAGTGCCTCGGACAGGGGGCGACCCGGGGAGCTGTTTTTT
NA	TRBV11-3	TRBJ2-1	NA	CASSSSPGGVYNEQFF	TGTGCCAGCAGCTCTAGCCCTGGCGGGGTCTACAATGAGCAGTTCTTC
NA	TRBV9	TRBJ1-3	NA	CASSVVPGFGNTIYF	TGTGCCAGCAGCGTAGTTCCAGGGTTTGGAAACACCATATATTTT
NA	TRBV28	TRBJ1-3	NA	CASTEKGAGNTIYF	TGTGCCAGTACTGAAAAAGGAGCCGGAAACACCATATATTTT
NA	TRBV6-5	TRBJ1-5	NA	CASRRGQSGQPQHF	TGTGCCAGCAGGAGAGGACAGAGTGGTCAGCCCCAGCATTTT
TRBD1	TRBV7-6	TRBJ1-1	NA	CASSFGQGNRLGEAFF	TGTGCCAGCAGCTTTGGACAGGGAAATCGTTTGGGTGAAGCTTTCTTT
NA	TRBV7-6	TRBJ1-6	NA	CASSLAQGDNSPLHF	TGTGCCAGCAGCTTAGCGCAGGGTGACAATTCACCCCTCCACTTT
TRBD1	TRBV29-1	TRBJ2-5	few	CSVEEWTGGETQYF	TGCAGCGTTGAAGAGTGGACAGGGGGAGAGACCCAGTACTTC
NA	TRBV2	TRBJ2-3	NA	CASRFEWSPRTDTQYF	TGTGCCAGCAGGTTTGAATGGAGTCCCCGCACAGATACGCAGTATTTT
TRBD1	TRBV6-1	TRBJ1-2	NA	CASSDASTGGIIHGYTF	TGTGCCAGCAGTGACGCGTCGACAGGGGGCATCATACATGGCTACACCTTC
NA	TRBV24-1	TRBJ2-1	NA	CATAHPVSSYNEQFF	TGTGCCACCGCGCATCCGGTGAGCTCCTACAATGAGCAGTTCTTC